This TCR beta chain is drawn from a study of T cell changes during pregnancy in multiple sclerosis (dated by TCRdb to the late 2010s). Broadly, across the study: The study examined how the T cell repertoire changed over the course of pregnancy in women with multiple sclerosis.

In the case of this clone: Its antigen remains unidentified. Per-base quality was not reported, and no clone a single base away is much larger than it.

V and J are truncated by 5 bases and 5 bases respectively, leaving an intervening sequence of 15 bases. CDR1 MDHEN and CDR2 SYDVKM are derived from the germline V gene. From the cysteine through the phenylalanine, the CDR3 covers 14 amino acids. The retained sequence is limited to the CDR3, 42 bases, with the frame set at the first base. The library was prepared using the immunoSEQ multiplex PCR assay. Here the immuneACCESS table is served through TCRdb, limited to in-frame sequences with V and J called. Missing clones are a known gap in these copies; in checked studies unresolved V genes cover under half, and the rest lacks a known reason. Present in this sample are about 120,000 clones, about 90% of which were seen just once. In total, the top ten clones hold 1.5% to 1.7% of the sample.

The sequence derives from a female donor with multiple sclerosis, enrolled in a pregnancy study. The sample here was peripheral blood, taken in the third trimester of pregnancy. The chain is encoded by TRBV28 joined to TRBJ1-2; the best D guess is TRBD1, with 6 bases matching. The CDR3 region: CASSERQEAYGYTF. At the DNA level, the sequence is TGTGCCAGCAGTGAGCGACAGGAAGCGTATGGCTACACCTTC.